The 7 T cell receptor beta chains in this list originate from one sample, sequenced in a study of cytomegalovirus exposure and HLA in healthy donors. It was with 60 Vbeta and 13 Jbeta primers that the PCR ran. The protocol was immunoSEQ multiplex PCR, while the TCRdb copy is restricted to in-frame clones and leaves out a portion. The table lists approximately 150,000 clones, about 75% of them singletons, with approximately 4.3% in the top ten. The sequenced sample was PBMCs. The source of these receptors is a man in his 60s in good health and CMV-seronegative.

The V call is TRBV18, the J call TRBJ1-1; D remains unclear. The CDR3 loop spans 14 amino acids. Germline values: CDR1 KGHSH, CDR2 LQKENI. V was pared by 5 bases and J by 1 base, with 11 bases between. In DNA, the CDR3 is TGTGCCAGCTCAGTGGGCCAAGGGAACACTGAAGCTTTCTTT. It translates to CASSVGQGNTEAFF.

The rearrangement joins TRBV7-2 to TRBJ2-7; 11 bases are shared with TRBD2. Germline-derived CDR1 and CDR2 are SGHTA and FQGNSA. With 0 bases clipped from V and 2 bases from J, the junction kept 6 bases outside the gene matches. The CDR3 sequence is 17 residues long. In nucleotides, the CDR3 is TGTGCCAGCAGCTTAGCGATCCTAGCGGGAGGCCCCTACGAGCAGTACTTC. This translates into CASSLAILAGGPYEQYF.

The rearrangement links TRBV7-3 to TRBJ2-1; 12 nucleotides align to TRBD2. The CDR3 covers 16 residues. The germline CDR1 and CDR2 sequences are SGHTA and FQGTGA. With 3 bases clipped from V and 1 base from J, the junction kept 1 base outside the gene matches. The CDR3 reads CASSFGLAGSYNEQFF. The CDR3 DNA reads TGTGCCAGCAGCTTCGGACTAGCGGGATCCTACAATGAGCAGTTCTTC.

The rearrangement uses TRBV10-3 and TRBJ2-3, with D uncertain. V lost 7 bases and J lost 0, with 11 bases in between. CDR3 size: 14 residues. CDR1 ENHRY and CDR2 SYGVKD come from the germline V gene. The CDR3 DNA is TGTGCCATCACCGAGACTTCTAGCACAGATACGCAGTATTTT. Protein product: CAITETSSTDTQYF.

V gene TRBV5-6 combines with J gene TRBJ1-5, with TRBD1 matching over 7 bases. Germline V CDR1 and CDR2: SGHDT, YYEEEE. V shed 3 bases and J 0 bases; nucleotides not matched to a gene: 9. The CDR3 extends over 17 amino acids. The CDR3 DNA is TGTGCCAGCAGCTCCGGACAGGAGACTCATAGCAATCAGCCCCAGCATTTT. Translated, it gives CASSSGQETHSNQPQHF.

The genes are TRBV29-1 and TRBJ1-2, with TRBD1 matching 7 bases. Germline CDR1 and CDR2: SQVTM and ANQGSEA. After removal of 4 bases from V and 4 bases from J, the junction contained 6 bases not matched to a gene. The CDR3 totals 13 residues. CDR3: CSVATGVSYGYTF. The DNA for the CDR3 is TGCAGCGTTGCCACAGGGGTGAGCTATGGCTACACCTTC.

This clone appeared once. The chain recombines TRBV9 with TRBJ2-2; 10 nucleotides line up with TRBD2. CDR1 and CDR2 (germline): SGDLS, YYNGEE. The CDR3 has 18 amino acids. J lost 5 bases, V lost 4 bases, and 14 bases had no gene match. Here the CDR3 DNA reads TGTGCCAGCAGCCGAGGCCTAGCGGGAGAAGTTGATACCGGGGAGCTGTTTTTT. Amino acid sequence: CASSRGLAGEVDTGELFF. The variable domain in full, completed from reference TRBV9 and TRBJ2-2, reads DSGVTQTPKHLITATGQRVTLRCSPRSGDLSVYWYQQSLDQGLQFLIQYYNGEERAKGNILERFSAQQFPDLHSELNLSSLELGDSALYFCASSRGLAGEVDTGELFFGEGSRLTVL.